These 21 T cell receptor beta chains were all obtained from the same sample, sequenced in a study of OX40 agonist ivuxolimab in advanced cancers. The method was immunoSEQ multiplex PCR; TCRdb's version includes in-frame clones alone and lacks a portion of them. The profile shows about 120,000 clones, around 95% of them singletons. This material consisted of CD4+ or CD8+ T cells sorted from blood, taken in a trial of the OX40 agonist ivuxolimab. Receptor source: an adult with an advanced solid tumor such as melanoma, head and neck, liver or kidney cancer.

V and J are TRBV7-2 and TRBJ1-4; TRBD1 is a possible D gene (6 bases). Germline V lookup: CDR1 SGHTA, CDR2 FQGNSA. Trimming stripped 5 bases from V and 5 bases from J, with 21 bases between. The CDR3 runs 17 residues. The DNA for the CDR3 is TGTGCCAGCAGCGCGGACAGAGTCAAAAGATGGAATGAAAAACTGTTTTTT. It encodes CASSADRVKRWNEKLFF.

This chain connects TRBV5-4 to TRBJ1-1; D unclear. Germline assignment: CDR1 SGHNT and CDR2 YYREEE (reference sequence). This CDR3 spans 17 amino acids. V lost 4 bases, J lost 0 bases, and 19 bases lay in between. CDR3 in DNA: TGTGCCAGCAGCCCAAAGGGTGGCGGCCGGTTGAACACTGAAGCTTTCTTT. It specifies CASSPKGGGRLNTEAFF.

The gene calls are TRBV11-2 and TRBJ1-2, with D uncertain. This CDR3 spans 16 amino acids. The germline CDR1 and CDR2 sequences are SGHAT and FQNNGV. V was clipped by 1 base and J by 2 bases, with 14 bases between them. CDR3 DNA sequence: TGTGCCAGCAGCTTAGTTCGGGGAGGAGGGAACTATGGCTACACCTTC. It specifies CASSLVRGGGNYGYTF.

The rearrangement uses TRBV18 and TRBJ1-5, with TRBD1 matching over 9 bases. The CDR3 length is 18 residues. The V segment lost 5 bases and the J segment 2 bases; nucleotides outside the gene matches: 13. Germline V gives CDR1 KGHSH, CDR2 LQKENI. The DNA of the CDR3 is TGTGCCAGCTCATCTAGTCGACAGGGGGGGACCGGCAATCAGCCCCAGCATTTT. Translation: CASSSSRQGGTGNQPQHF.

CDR3 in amino acids: CASTGVHGYTF. In DNA, the CDR3 is TGTGCCAGCACAGGAGTCCATGGCTACACCTTC. This chain links TRBV9 with TRBJ1-2; D uncertain. Trimming left V 6 bases short and J 6 bases short, with 9 bases between. The CDR3 has 11 amino acids. Germline assignment: CDR1 SGDLS and CDR2 YYNGEE.

For the CDR3, the DNA is TGTGCCAGCAGCTTAAATACAAAATCACCCCTCCACTTT. It is translated as CASSLNTKSPLHF. The genes are TRBV7-9 and TRBJ1-6; D is unresolved. Trimming took off 2 bases at V and 10 bases at J, with 9 bases between the two ends. The CDR3 contains 13 residues. Germline CDR1 and CDR2: SEHNR and FQNEAQ (reference sequence). The full variable domain, its missing parts supplied by reference TRBV7-9 and TRBJ1-6, is DTGVSQNPRHKITKRGQNVTFRCDPISEHNRLYWYRQTLGQGPEFLTYFQNEAQLEKSRLLSDRFSAERPKGSFSTLEIQRTEQGDSAMYLCASSLNTKSPLHFGNGTRLTVT.

A word on this clone: The sample contains more than one DNA sequence encoding this CDR3. V and J are TRBV9 and TRBJ1-1; D uncertain. Germline V CDR1 and CDR2: SGDLS, YYNGEE. The CDR3 consists of 13 residues. V lost 0 bases, J lost 1 base, and 4 bases lay in between. CDR3 region: CASSVAQNTEAFF. DNA for the CDR3: TGTGCCAGCAGCGTAGCCCAGAACACTGAAGCTTTCTTT. The full variable domain, with the rest looked up from reference TRBV9 and TRBJ1-1, is DSGVTQTPKHLITATGQRVTLRCSPRSGDLSVYWYQQSLDQGLQFLIQYYNGEERAKGNILERFSAQQFPDLHSELNLSSLELGDSALYFCASSVAQNTEAFFGQGTRLTVV.

This clone was observed a few times. The chain recombines TRBV18 with TRBJ1-5; D gene ambiguous. The V gene lost 6 bases and the J gene lost 1 base, with 7 bases spanning the gap. CDR1 is KGHSH, CDR2 LQKENI, per germline. CDR3 length: 13 residues. For the CDR3, the DNA is TGTGCCAGCTCGACATCAAGCAATCAGCCCCAGCATTTT. Its translation is CASSTSSNQPQHF.

The V gene is TRBV27, the J gene TRBJ1-2, with 7 bases aligning to TRBD1. Germline lookup yields CDR1 MNHEY and CDR2 SMNVEV (reference sequence). The CDR3 loop spans 14 amino acids. J lost 1 base, V lost 10 bases, and 9 bases had no gene match. The CDR3 DNA is TGTGCCACCTGGGACAGCCGTAATAACTATGGCTACACCTTC. This codes for CATWDSRNNYGYTF.

The CDR3 region is CASSLGHTGPYEQYF. CDR3 sequence (DNA): TGTGCCAGCAGCTTAGGCCACACAGGGCCCTACGAGCAGTACTTC. This chain uses TRBV11-2 with TRBJ2-7; D may be TRBD1 (6 bases). CDR1 and CDR2 from the germline V gene are SGHAT and FQNNGV. The germline V and J ends were trimmed by 1 base and 2 bases, with 12 bases remaining between them. The CDR3 consists of 15 residues.

This clone was seen only once. J is TRBJ2-5 and V is TRBV19, with a weak D call TRBD1 (6 bases). Trimming shortened V by 4 bases and J by 7 bases, and 16 bases separated the two germline ends. Germline CDR1 reads LNHDA; CDR2 reads SQIVND (reference sequence). CDR3 length equals 14 residues. CDR3 protein: CASSTQGRGGTQYF. As DNA, the CDR3 is TGTGCCAGTAGTACGCAGGGGAGAGGGGGGACCCAGTACTTC.

This clone was observed once. V is TRBV28 and J is TRBJ2-4; TRBD2 aligns across 8 bases. Germline trimming cut 6 bases from V and 0 bases from J; bases unmatched to any gene: 10. The CDR3 loop spans 17 amino acids. Germline V gene data show CDR1 as MDHEN and CDR2 as SYDVKM. CDR3 nucleotide sequence: TGTGCCAGCAGCGGTTTCACGGGAGGGGTAGCCAAAAACATTCAGTACTTC. It encodes CASSGFTGGVAKNIQYF.

The CDR3 spells CASSPALVNTGELFF. In nucleotides, the CDR3 is TGTGCCAGCAGCCCGGCACTCGTCAACACCGGGGAGCTGTTTTTT. The chain is built from TRBV5-4 and TRBJ2-2; no reliable D call. The V gene lost 4 bases and the J gene lost 2 bases, with 12 bases spanning the gap. The CDR3 has 15 amino acids. CDR1 SGHNT and CDR2 YYREEE come from the germline V gene (reference sequence).

The CDR3, as DNA: TGTGCCAGCAGTGAAGGGATTCAGGGTACTCAGCCCCAGCATTTT. Encoded protein: CASSEGIQGTQPQHF. The chain links TRBV6-1 to TRBJ1-5, with a tentative D call TRBD1 (5 bases). The V end lost 1 base, the J end lost 6 bases, and 13 bases lay between the germline ends. The CDR3 sequence is 15 residues long. Germline V gene data show CDR1 as MNHNS and CDR2 as SASEGT.

This clone appeared once. The DNA of the CDR3 is TGTGCCAGCCCGGGCCCAGGACAGGGGAACACCGGGGAGCTGTTTTTT. Its protein is CASPGPGQGNTGELFF. The chain employs TRBV6-7 and TRBJ2-2; TRBD1 agrees at 8 bases. TRBV6-7 counts as an open reading frame of uncertain function. V trimming: 8 bases; J trimming: 1 base; junction bases outside the gene matches: 9. There are 16 residues in the CDR3.

V usage is TRBV20-1 and J usage is TRBJ2-1; TRBD1 might be the D (6 bases). Germline lookup yields CDR1 DFQATT and CDR2 SNEGSKA (reference sequence). The CDR3 spans 11 residues. DNA of the CDR3: TGCGGACAGCGGTTTAACAATGAGCAGTTCTTC. This encodes CGQRFNNEQFF.

The genes are TRBV7-3 and TRBJ2-1; D gene ambiguous. Germline CDR1 is SGHTA and CDR2 is FQGTGA. Trimming removed 5 bases from V and 0 bases from J, with 11 bases in between. The CDR3 totals 15 residues. CDR3 bases: TGTGCCAGCAGCCCCAGCCAGAGCTCCTACAATGAGCAGTTCTTC. Its translation: CASSPSQSSYNEQFF.

The chain recombines TRBV7-2 with TRBJ1-2; D gene uncertain. The germline V gene has CDR1 SGHTA and CDR2 FQGNSA. The CDR3 sequence is 13 residues long. The ends were cut back, 0 bases at V and 8 bases at J, with 10 bases in the middle. CDR3 nucleotide sequence: TGTGCCAGCAGCTTAGCGGCGGATTGGGGCTACACCTTC. Residues: CASSLAADWGYTF.

The V call is TRBV6-5, the J call TRBJ1-4; the match to TRBD1 covers 10 bases. The CDR3 is 15 amino acids. The J segment lost 3 bases and the V segment lost 2 bases, leaving 0 bases of the junction unmatched. CDR1 MNHEY and CDR2 SVGAGI come from the germline V gene. CDR3 nucleotide sequence: TGTGCCAGCAGTTACGGACAGGGGGCTAATGAAAAACTGTTTTTT. This gives the protein CASSYGQGANEKLFF.

The J gene is TRBJ2-1, the V gene TRBV18; no clear D gene. CDR1 and CDR2 from the germline V gene are KGHSH and LQKENI. The ends were cut back, 3 bases at V and 7 bases at J, with 7 bases in the middle. The CDR3 is made up of 12 amino acids. CDR3: CASSPIGNEQFF. CDR3 DNA: TGTGCCAGCTCACCGATTGGGAATGAGCAGTTCTTC.

This chain links TRBV5-1 with TRBJ1-4; D uncertain. CDR1 and CDR2 from the germline V gene are SGHRS and YFSETQ. The CDR3 is made up of 14 amino acids. Trimming cost V 1 base and J 2 bases, with 6 bases left between them. The CDR3 sequence: CASSLRGTNEKLFF. CDR3 coding DNA: TGCGCCAGCAGCTTGAGAGGGACTAATGAAAAACTGTTTTTT.